The source of this TCR beta chain is a study of memory CD4+ T cells and cytomegalovirus serostatus. The sort gate was single viable CD3+CD4+CD8-CD45RO+ cells for memory CD4+ T cells. Positive selection with CD4 microbeads enriched total CD4+ T cells. Details on this clone: Its antigen is currently unknown.

Sequencing was performed with immunoSEQ multiplex PCR; in TCRdb, only in-frame clones are kept and a portion is missing. The sample lists 45,000 to 55,000 clones, roughly 78% occurring once. Overall study findings and caveats: The CMV-associated TCR signature appears largely within the CD4+ memory repertoire.

The source of this sequence is an adult in good health and CMV-seronegative. The sequencing input was memory CD4+ T cells from blood.

In DNA, the CDR3 is TGTGCCAGCAGCTTATTACAGGGGGCGCCGGGGGCCAACGTCCTGACTTTC. The encoded protein is CASSLLQGAPGANVLTF. V usage is TRBV7-9 and J usage is TRBJ2-6; 9 bases line up with TRBD1. The CDR3 is 17 residues long. J was trimmed by 4 bases and V by 2 bases; bases with no gene match: 6. CDR1 is SEHNR, CDR2 FQNEAQ, per germline (reference sequence). The full variable domain, completed using reference TRBV7-9 and TRBJ2-6, is DTGVSQNPRHKITKRGQNVTFRCDPISEHNRLYWYRQTLGQGPEFLTYFQNEAQLEKSRLLSDRFSAERPKGSFSTLEIQRTEQGDSAMYLCASSLLQGAPGANVLTFGAGSRLTVL.